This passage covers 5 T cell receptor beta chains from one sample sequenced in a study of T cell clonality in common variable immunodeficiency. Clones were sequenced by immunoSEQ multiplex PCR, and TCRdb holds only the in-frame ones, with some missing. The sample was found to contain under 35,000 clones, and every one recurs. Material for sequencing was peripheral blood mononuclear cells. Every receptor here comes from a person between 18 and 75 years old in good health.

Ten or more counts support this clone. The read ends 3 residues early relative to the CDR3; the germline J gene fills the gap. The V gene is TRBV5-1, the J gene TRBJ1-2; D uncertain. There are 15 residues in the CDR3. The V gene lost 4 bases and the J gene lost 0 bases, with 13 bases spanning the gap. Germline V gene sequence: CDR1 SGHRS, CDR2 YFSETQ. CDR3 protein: CASSPGGDANYGYTF. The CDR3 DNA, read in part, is TGCGCCAGCAGCCCCGGCGGAGATGCTAACTATGGC.

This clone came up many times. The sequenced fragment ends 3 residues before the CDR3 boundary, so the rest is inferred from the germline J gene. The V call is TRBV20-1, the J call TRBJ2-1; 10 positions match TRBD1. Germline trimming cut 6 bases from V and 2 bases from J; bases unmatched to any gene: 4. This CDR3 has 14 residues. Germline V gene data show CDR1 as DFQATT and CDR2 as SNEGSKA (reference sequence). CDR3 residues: CSARDRGTYNEQFF. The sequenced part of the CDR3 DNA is TGCAGTGCCCGGGACAGGGGTACCTACAATGAG.

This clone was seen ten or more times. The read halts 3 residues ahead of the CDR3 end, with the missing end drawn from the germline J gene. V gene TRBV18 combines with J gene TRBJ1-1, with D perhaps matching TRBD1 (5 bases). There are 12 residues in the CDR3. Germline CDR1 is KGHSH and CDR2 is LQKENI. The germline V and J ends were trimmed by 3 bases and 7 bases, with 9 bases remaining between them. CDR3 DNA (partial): TGTGCCAGCTCACCGGGGGGAGGTGAA. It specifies CASSPGGGE. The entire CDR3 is CASSPGGGEAFF.

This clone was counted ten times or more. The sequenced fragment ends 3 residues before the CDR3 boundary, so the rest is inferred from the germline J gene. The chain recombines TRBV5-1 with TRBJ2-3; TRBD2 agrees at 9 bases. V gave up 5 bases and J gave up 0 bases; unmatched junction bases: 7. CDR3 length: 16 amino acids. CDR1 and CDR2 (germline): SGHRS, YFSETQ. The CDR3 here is CASRDLTSGSTDTQYF. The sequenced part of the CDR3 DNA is TGCGCCAGCAGGGATCTAACTAGCGGGAGCACAGATACG.

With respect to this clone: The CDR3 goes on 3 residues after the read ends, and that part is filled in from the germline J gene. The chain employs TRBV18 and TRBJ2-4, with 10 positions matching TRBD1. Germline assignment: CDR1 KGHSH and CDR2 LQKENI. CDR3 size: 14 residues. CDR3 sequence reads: CASSPRDRGYGQYF. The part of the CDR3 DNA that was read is TGTGCCAGCTCACCGAGGGACAGGGGCTATGGT.